This T cell receptor (beta chain) derives from a study of cytomegalovirus exposure and HLA in healthy donors. Method: immunoSEQ multiplex PCR; TCRdb's copy keeps in-frame clones and lacks some. Of some 250,000 clones detected, roughly 90% appear once; the ten largest clones hold about 0.36%. This CDR3 has 14 amino acids. Unmatched junction bases numbered 5, after V lost 5 bases and J lost 4 bases. CDR1 and CDR2 (germline): MDHEN, SYDVKM. Material for sequencing was PBMCs. The V and J genes are TRBV28 and TRBJ1-2; 9 nucleotides line up with TRBD1. The source of this sequence is a woman between 18 and 29 years old in good health and CMV-seronegative. CDR3 amino acids: CASSLRQGVYGYTF. The CDR3 DNA is TGTGCCAGCAGTCTCCGACAGGGGGTCTATGGCTACACCTTC.